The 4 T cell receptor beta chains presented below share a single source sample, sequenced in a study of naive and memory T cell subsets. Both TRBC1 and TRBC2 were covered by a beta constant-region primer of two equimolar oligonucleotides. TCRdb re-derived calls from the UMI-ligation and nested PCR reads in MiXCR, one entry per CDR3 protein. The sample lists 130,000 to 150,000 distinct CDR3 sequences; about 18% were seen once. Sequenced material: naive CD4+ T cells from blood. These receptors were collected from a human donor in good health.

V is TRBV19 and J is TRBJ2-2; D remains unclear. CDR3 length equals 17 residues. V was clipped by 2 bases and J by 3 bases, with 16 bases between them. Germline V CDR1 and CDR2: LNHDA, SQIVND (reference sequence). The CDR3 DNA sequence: TGTGCCAGTAGTATAAAGGGATATGGCTCTCACACCGGGGAGCTGTTTTTT. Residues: CASSIKGYGSHTGELFF.

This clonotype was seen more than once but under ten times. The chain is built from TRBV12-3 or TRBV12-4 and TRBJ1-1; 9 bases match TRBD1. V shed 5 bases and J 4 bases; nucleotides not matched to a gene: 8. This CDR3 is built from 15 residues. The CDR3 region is CASSPWDRAGTEAFF. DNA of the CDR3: TGTGCCAGCAGTCCGTGGGACAGGGCGGGCACTGAAGCTTTCTTT.

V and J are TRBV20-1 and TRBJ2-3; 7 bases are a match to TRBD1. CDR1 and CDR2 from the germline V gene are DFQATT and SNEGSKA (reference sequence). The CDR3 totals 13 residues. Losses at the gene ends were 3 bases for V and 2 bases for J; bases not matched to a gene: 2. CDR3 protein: CSARGQFTDTQYF. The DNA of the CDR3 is TGCAGTGCTAGGGGACAGTTCACAGATACGCAGTATTTT.

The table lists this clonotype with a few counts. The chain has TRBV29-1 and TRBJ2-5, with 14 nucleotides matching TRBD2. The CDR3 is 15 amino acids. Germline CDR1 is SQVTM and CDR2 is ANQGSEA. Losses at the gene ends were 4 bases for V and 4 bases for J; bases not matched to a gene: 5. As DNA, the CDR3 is TGCAGCGTTGCCCGGACTAGCGGGAGGATAGAGACCCAGTACTTC. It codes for CSVARTSGRIETQYF.